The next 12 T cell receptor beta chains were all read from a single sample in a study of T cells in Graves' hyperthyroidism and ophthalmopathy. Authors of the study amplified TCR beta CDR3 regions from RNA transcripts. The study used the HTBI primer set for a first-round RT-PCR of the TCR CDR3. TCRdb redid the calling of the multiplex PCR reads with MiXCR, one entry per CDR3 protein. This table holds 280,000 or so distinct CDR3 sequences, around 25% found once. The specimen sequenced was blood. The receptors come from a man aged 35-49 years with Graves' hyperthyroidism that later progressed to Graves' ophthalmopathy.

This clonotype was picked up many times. The CDR3: CAWSYGTVNTEAFF. The CDR3 bases are TGTGCCTGGAGTTACGGGACAGTGAACACTGAAGCTTTCTTT. The chain carries TRBV30 and TRBJ1-1; 7 bases fit TRBD1. Germline trimming cut 2 bases from V and 0 bases from J; bases unmatched to any gene: 3. Germline V gene lookup returns CDR1 GTSNPN and CDR2 SVGIG (reference sequence). The CDR3 is 14 amino acids.

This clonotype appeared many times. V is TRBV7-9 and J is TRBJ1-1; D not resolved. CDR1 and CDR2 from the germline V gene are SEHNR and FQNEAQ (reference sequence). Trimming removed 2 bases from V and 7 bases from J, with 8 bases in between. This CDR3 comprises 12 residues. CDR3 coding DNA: TGTGCCAGCAGCTTATCCCTGGATGAAGCTTTCTTT. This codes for CASSLSLDEAFF.

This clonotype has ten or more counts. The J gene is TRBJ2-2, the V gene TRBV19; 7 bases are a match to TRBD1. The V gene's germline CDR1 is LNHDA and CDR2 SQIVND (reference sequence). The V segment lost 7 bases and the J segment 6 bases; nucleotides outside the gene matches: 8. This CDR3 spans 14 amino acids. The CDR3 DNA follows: TGTGCCAGTATTAACAGGGGAAGGGCCGGGGAGCTGTTTTTT. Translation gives CASINRGRAGELFF.

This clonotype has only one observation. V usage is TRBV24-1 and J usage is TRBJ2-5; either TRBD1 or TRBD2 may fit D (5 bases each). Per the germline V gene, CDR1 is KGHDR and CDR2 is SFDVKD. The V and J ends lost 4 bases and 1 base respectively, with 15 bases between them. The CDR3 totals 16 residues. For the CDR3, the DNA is TGTGCCACCAGTGACCCGGGACGAGGCGGCCAAGAGACCCAGTACTTC. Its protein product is CATSDPGRGGQETQYF.

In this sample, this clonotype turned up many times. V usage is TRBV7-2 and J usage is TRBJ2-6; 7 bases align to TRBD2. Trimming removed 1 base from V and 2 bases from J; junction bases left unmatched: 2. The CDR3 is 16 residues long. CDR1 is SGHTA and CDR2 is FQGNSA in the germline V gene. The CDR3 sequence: CASSLVGRAGANVLTF. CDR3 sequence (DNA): TGTGCCAGCAGCTTAGTAGGGAGGGCTGGGGCCAACGTCCTGACTTTC. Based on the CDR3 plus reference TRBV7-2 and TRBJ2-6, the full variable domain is GAGVSQSPSNKVTEKGKDVELRCDPISGHTALYWYRQSLGQGLEFLIYFQGNSAPDKSGLPSDRFSAERTGGSVSTLTIQRTQQEDSAVYLCASSLVGRAGANVLTFGAGSRLTVL.

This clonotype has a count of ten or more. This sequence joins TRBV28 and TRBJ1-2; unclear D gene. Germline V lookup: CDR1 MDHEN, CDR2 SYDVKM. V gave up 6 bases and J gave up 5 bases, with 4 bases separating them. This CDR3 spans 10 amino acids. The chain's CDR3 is CASRLYGYTF. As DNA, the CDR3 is TGTGCCAGCAGGCTTTATGGCTACACCTTC.

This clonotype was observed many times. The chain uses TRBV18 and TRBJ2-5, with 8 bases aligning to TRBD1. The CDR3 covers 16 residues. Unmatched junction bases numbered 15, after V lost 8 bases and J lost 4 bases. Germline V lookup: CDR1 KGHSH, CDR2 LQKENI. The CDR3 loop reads CASTASRTGRTETQYF. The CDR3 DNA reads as TGTGCCAGCACCGCTTCTAGGACAGGGAGAACAGAGACCCAGTACTTC.

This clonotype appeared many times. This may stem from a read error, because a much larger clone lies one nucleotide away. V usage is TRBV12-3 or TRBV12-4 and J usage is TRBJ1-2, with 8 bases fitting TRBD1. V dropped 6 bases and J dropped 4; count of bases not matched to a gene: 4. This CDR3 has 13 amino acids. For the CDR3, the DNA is TGTGCCAGCAGCCCTGACAGGGGCTATGGCTACACCTTC. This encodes CASSPDRGYGYTF.

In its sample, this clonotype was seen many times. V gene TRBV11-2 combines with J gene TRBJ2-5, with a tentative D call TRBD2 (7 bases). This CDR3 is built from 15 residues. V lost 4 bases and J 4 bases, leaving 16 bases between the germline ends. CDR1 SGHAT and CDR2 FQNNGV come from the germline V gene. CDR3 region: CASSSSMGGRETQYF. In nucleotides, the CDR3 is TGTGCCAGCAGCTCCTCTATGGGGGGGCGAGAGACCCAGTACTTC.

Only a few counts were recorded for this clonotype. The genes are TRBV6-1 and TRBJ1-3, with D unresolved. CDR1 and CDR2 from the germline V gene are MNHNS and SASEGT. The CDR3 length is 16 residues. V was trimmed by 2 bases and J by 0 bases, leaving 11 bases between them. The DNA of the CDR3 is TGTGCCAGCAGTGAAACGGGTCAGAGCTCTGGAAACACCATATATTTT. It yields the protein CASSETGQSSGNTIYF.

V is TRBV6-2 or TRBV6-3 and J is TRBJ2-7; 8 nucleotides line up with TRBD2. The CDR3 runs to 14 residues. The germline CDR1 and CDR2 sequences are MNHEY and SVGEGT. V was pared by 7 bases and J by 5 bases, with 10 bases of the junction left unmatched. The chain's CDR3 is CASTKTSEGHEQYF. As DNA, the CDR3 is TGTGCCAGCACCAAGACTAGCGAGGGCCACGAGCAGTACTTC.

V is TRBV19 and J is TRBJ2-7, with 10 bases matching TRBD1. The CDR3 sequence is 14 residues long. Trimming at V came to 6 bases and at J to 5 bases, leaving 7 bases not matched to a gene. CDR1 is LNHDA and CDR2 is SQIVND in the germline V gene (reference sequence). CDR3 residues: CASSRTGGGHEQYF. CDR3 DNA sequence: TGTGCCAGTAGCCGGACAGGGGGAGGCCACGAGCAGTACTTC.